This section outlines one T cell receptor (beta chain) sequence together with its context. The record originates from a study of blood T cell repertoires in COVID-19. Some clones are missing from TCRdb's copy, which holds only in-frame ones; the method was immunoSEQ multiplex PCR. The sample lists 270,000 or so clones; over 75% were seen once. The CDR3 has 17 residues. V trimming: 0 bases; J trimming: 4 bases; junction bases outside the gene matches: 8. CDR1 and CDR2 (germline): LGHDT, YNNKEL (reference sequence). What was sequenced was peripheral blood. The rearrangement uses TRBV3-1 (or the pseudogene TRBV3-2) and TRBJ2-1; 8 bases are a match to TRBD1. This TCR came from a human donor in a cohort sampled during active COVID-19. In DNA form, the CDR3 reads TGTGCCAGCAGCCAAGATTTCGAGGACAGGGCTTACAATGAGCAGTTCTTC. This translates into CASSQDFEDRAYNEQFF.